This TCR beta chain was recorded in a study of blood T cell repertoires in COVID-19. For the study at large: Acute-phase and convalescent COVID-19 samples originated in the United States, Italy and Spain. Sources were T cells, B-cell-depleted T cells, or PBMCs; the material itself was cDNA or gDNA.

In the original processing: Nucleated cell counts were estimated from reference gene primer amplification. Clones were read by immunoSEQ multiplex PCR, and TCRdb kept only the in-frame ones, dropping some. That table is the source of V, J and clone size, and D and trimming were worked out from the DNA. The sample has about 180,000 clones; 86% are singletons. This CDR3 region has 15 residues. Trimming at V came to 4 bases and at J to 7 bases, leaving 10 bases not matched to a gene. Germline V gives CDR1 SGHTA, CDR2 FQGNSA. The rearrangement uses TRBV7-2 and TRBJ1-3; TRBD1 matches at 7 bases. The TCR was taken from a woman aged 25 to 39 with active or convalescent COVID-19. Material for sequencing was peripheral blood. CDR3 protein: CASSYNRGRVNTIYF. As DNA, the CDR3 is TGTGCCAGCAGCTACAACAGGGGAAGGGTTAACACCATATATTTT.